This TCR beta chain was identified during a study of T cells in tumors and immune-related adverse events. Assay used: immunoSEQ multiplex PCR; TCRdb lists only in-frame clones, some missing. This sample carries about 7,300 clones, 94% of them seen once, and the ten largest clones take less than 2.5%. V was pared by 5 bases and J by 0 bases, with 10 bases of the junction left unmatched. Germline V CDR1 and CDR2: LNHDA, SQIVND (reference sequence). CDR3 length equals 16 residues. The chain links TRBV19 to TRBJ2-7; 7 nucleotides align to TRBD1. The specimen was lymph node tissue, collected from a patient treated with anti-PD-1 therapy. This receptor was taken from a female donor with metastatic renal cell carcinoma. CDR3 in amino acids: CASSPRGGPVSYEQYF. CDR3 in DNA: TGTGCCAGTAGTCCGAGAGGGGGCCCGGTCTCCTACGAGCAGTACTTC.